One sample yielded the 14 T cell receptor beta chains listed below, sequenced in a study of blood T cell repertoires in COVID-19. Method: immunoSEQ multiplex PCR; TCRdb's copy keeps in-frame clones and lacks some. The data show 150,000 to 200,000 clones, more than 85% seen once. Source material: peripheral blood. The receptors come from a woman aged 55-70 years with COVID-19, enrolled during active disease.

The gene calls are TRBV29-1 and TRBJ1-3; 8 bases fit TRBD1. The V gene end was trimmed by 4 bases and the J gene end by 4 bases; junction bases not matched to a gene: 3. CDR3 length: 13 residues. Germline assignment: CDR1 SQVTM and CDR2 ANQGSEA. The CDR3 DNA sequence: TGCAGCGTTGGGACAGGGTTCGGAAACACCATATATTTT. Its protein product is CSVGTGFGNTIYF.

CDR3 region: CAWSEVGVGGTEAFF. CDR3 sequence (DNA): TGTGCCTGGAGTGAGGTCGGTGTTGGGGGGACTGAAGCTTTCTTT. The chain joins TRBV30 to TRBJ1-1, with D maybe TRBD1 (5 bases). Germline loops: CDR1 GTSNPN, CDR2 SVGIG (reference sequence). The CDR3 is 15 residues long. Trimming removed 1 base from V and 5 bases from J, with 17 bases in between.

This rearrangement joins TRBV14 to TRBJ2-7; D gene unclear. The V end lost 1 base, the J end lost 1 base, and 14 bases lay between the germline ends. Germline V gives CDR1 SGHDN, CDR2 FVKESK. The CDR3 covers 16 residues. The CDR3 loop is CASSQGAGRRSYEQYF. DNA for the CDR3: TGTGCCAGCAGCCAAGGGGCAGGCCGACGTTCCTACGAGCAGTACTTC. Full variable domain (remainder filled in from reference TRBV14 and TRBJ2-7): EAGVTQFPSHSVIEKGQTVTLRCDPISGHDNLYWYRRVMGKEIKFLLHFVKESKQDESGMPNNRFLAERTGGTYSTLKVQPAELEDSGVYFCASSQGAGRRSYEQYFGPGTRLTVT.

The CDR3 region is CATSRDPGLGNTEAFF. CDR3 DNA: TGTGCCACCAGCAGAGATCCCGGACTTGGGAACACTGAAGCTTTCTTT. The chain has TRBV15 and TRBJ1-1; no firm D call. CDR1 is LNHNV and CDR2 is YYDKDF in the germline V gene (reference sequence). Trimming stripped 0 bases from V and 1 base from J, with 12 bases between. The CDR3 is 16 residues long.

J is TRBJ1-6 and V is TRBV11-3; the D is unclear. The CDR3 spans 13 residues. CDR1 and CDR2 from the germline V gene are SGHNT and YENEEA. V shed 3 bases and J shed 8 bases, with 8 bases lying between them. The CDR3 reads CASSFDEDSPLHF. CDR3 in DNA: TGTGCCAGCAGCTTCGATGAGGATTCACCCCTCCACTTT.

The J gene is TRBJ1-5, the V gene TRBV28, with D possibly matching TRBD1 (5 bases). Trimming shortened V by 6 bases and J by 3 bases, and 15 bases separated the two germline ends. The germline V gene has CDR1 MDHEN and CDR2 SYDVKM. This CDR3 comprises 15 residues. The CDR3 bases are TGTGCCAGCAGGGGGCGACAGACACACAATCAGCCCCAGCATTTT. It specifies CASRGRQTHNQPQHF.

This clone was recorded once. The chain uses TRBV5-1 and TRBJ2-1; the match to TRBD1 covers 12 bases. CDR1 is SGHRS and CDR2 is YFSETQ in the germline V gene. The V segment lost 4 bases and the J segment 7 bases; nucleotides outside the gene matches: 6. The CDR3 contains 15 residues. The CDR3 DNA reads TGCGCCAGCAGCGGGGGACAGGGGGCGAGGAATGAGCAGTTCTTC. It yields the protein CASSGGQGARNEQFF.

This clone came up once. J is TRBJ2-7 and V is TRBV6-2 or TRBV6-3; TRBD1 is a possible D gene (5 bases). The CDR3 length is 13 residues. Germline CDR1 is MNHEY and CDR2 is SVGEGT. V was pared by 4 bases and J by 4 bases, with 11 bases between. CDR3 nucleotides: TGTGCCAGCAGTTGGGGCCTCACTTACGAGCAGTACTTC. This encodes CASSWGLTYEQYF.

In DNA form, the CDR3 reads TGCGCCAGCAGCTACCCCGGGACAGGGTATGGCTACACCTTC. It specifies CASSYPGTGYGYTF. The chain carries TRBV5-1 and TRBJ1-2, with 9 bases matching TRBD1. This CDR3 comprises 14 residues. Germline V gene sequence: CDR1 SGHRS, CDR2 YFSETQ. Trimming cost V 3 bases and J 5 bases; bases outside gene matches: 5.

V usage is TRBV6-5 and J usage is TRBJ1-5; D unclear. V was clipped by 5 bases and J by 4 bases, with 9 bases between them. The CDR3 has 13 residues. The germline V gene has CDR1 MNHEY and CDR2 SVGAGI. The CDR3 is CASSKTQNQPQHF. CDR3 bases: TGTGCCAGCAGTAAAACCCAGAATCAGCCCCAGCATTTT.

This chain joins TRBV7-9 and TRBJ1-4; 9 bases agree with TRBD1. The V and J ends lost 5 bases and 6 bases, in that order; junction bases with no gene match: 7. Looked up from germline, CDR1 is SEHNR and CDR2 is FQNEAQ (reference sequence). The CDR3 totals 15 residues. The CDR3 spells CASSAWTGVYEKLFF. The CDR3 DNA reads as TGTGCCAGCAGCGCCTGGACAGGGGTCTATGAAAAACTGTTTTTT. Complete variable domain (other parts from reference TRBV7-9 and TRBJ1-4): DTGVSQNPRHKITKRGQNVTFRCDPISEHNRLYWYRQTLGQGPEFLTYFQNEAQLEKSRLLSDRFSAERPKGSFSTLEIQRTEQGDSAMYLCASSAWTGVYEKLFFGSGTQLSVL.

The CDR3 coding sequence is TGCGCCAGCAACTTACCCGGACAGGGGAACACTGAAGCTTTCTTT. Its translation: CASNLPGQGNTEAFF. The J gene is TRBJ1-1, the V gene TRBV5-1; TRBD1 aligns across 8 bases. Germline CDR1 reads SGHRS; CDR2 reads YFSETQ. The J segment lost 1 base and the V segment lost 6 bases, leaving 8 bases of the junction unmatched. The CDR3 has 15 amino acids.

The chain couples TRBV9 to TRBJ1-2; D not resolved. This CDR3 spans 15 amino acids. V gave up 7 bases and J gave up 1 base, with 17 bases separating them. Germline values: CDR1 SGDLS, CDR2 YYNGEE. The CDR3 DNA reads TGTGCCAGCTCCTTGGCCATGGGCTTTAACTATGGCTACACCTTC. Translated: CASSLAMGFNYGYTF.

This chain connects TRBV11-2 to TRBJ2-2, with D perhaps TRBD2 (6 bases). The ends were cut back, 5 bases at V and 6 bases at J, with 16 bases in the middle. Germline V gives CDR1 SGHAT, CDR2 FQNNGV. The CDR3 spans 15 residues. The CDR3 coding sequence is TGTGCCAGCAGCCCAACGGGGGTAGGCCCCGGGGAGCTGTTTTTT. Amino acid sequence: CASSPTGVGPGELFF.